This TCR beta chain was documented in a study of T cell clonotyping in hematopoietic cell transplantation. Method: immunoSEQ multiplex PCR; TCRdb's copy keeps in-frame clones and lacks some. The table has over 25,000 clones, approximately 94% seen once; the top ten hold about 1.3%. In germline, CDR1 is LGHNA, CDR2 YNFKEQ. Trimming removed 6 bases at V and 8 bases at J, with 11 bases between. This CDR3 comprises 12 residues. This receptor was obtained from a man aged 45-65 years in good health. Some clones in this sample may be carry-over from other donors' samples. Material: peripheral blood mononuclear cells. The chain has TRBV4-2 and TRBJ2-1; D may match TRBD1 or TRBD2 (5 bases each). CDR3 DNA: TGTGCCAGCAGGGCAGGGCGGGATGAGCAGTTCTTC. This encodes CASRAGRDEQFF.